In its sample, the clone carrying this T cell receptor beta chain ranks as medium-sized. The CDR3 is 17 residues long. Looked up from germline, CDR1 is LGHDT and CDR2 is YNNKEL (reference sequence). J lost 4 bases, V lost 0 bases, and 6 bases had no gene match. Via MiXCR, TCRdb re-called the 5' RACE reads, giving one row per CDR3 protein. The table records 11,000 or so distinct CDR3 sequences, 27% of them present only once. Treg sorting used a CD4+CD25+CD127-/low gate. The clonotype originates from a female donor with breast cancer. Sequencing was carried out using Tregs sorted from a lymph node. This chain joins TRBV3-1 and TRBJ2-1; 10 bases are a match to TRBD2. CDR3 coding DNA: TGTGCCAGCAGCCAAGACTGGACTAGCGGAATGTACAATGAGCAGTTCTTC. Translating it yields CASSQDWTSGMYNEQFF.